Below are 11 T cell receptor beta chains sequenced from a single sample in a study of a mutant IDH1 vaccine in newly diagnosed glioma. Time point: week 35, safety follow-up. In every dose of vaccine, 300 ug of mutant IDH1 20-mer peptide was given alongside topical imiquimod. Their antigens remain unidentified. TCRdb keeps only in-frame clones here, not all; method: immunoSEQ multiplex PCR. This table has just under 70,000 clones, roughly 84% appearing once. Sequenced material: PBMCs, taken from a glioma patient whose treatment included an IDH1 peptide vaccine. These TCRs come from a man aged 18 to 30 with glioma.

This sequence joins TRBV27 and TRBJ1-2, with 9 nucleotides matching TRBD1. This CDR3 is built from 11 residues. Germline-derived CDR1 and CDR2 are MNHEY and SMNVEV (reference sequence). Trimming removed 10 bases from V and 7 bases from J; junction bases left unmatched: 4. The CDR3 DNA reads TGTGCCACCGGGACAGGGAGTGGCTACACCTTC. Protein sequence: CATGTGSGYTF.

This chain links TRBV16 with TRBJ1-2; 7 bases line up with TRBD1. The CDR3 has 16 residues. Germline CDR1 reads KGHSY; CDR2 reads FQNENV. Germline trimming cut 0 bases from V and 8 bases from J; bases unmatched to any gene: 12. The CDR3 DNA reads as TGTGCCAGCAGCCAATCAGAAGGAGGGGGCGCGTACGGCTACACCTTC. Protein: CASSQSEGGGAYGYTF. Full variable domain (missing parts from reference TRBV16 and TRBJ1-2): GEEVAQTPKHLVRGEGQKAKLYCAPIKGHSYVFWYQQVLKNEFKFLISFQNENVFDETGMPKERFSAKCLPNSPCSLEIQATKLEDSAVYFCASSQSEGGGAYGYTFGSGTRLTVV.

The chain recombines TRBV4-3 with TRBJ2-7, with TRBD1 identical over 9 bases. The CDR3 is 17 residues long. The V gene end was trimmed by 1 base and the J gene end by 2 bases; junction bases not matched to a gene: 9. The germline gives CDR1 LGHNA, CDR2 YSLEER. Written as DNA, the CDR3 is TGCGCCAGCAGCCAAGGCCAGGGACAGGGAGTTCCCTACGAGCAGTACTTC. It specifies CASSQGQGQGVPYEQYF.

V and J are TRBV25-1 and TRBJ1-1; D is uncertain. This CDR3 has 15 amino acids. Germline CDR1 MGHDK, CDR2 SYGVNS. V was pared by 3 bases and J by 1 base, with 12 bases between. CDR3 sequence reads: CASSETGRPNTEAFF. DNA of the CDR3: TGTGCCAGCAGTGAGACGGGGAGACCGAACACTGAAGCTTTCTTT.

This rearrangement joins TRBV29-1 to TRBJ1-1; possibly TRBD1 for D (5 bases). The CDR3 has 12 residues. Trimming removed 4 bases at V and 4 bases at J, with 10 bases between. CDR1 is SQVTM and CDR2 is ANQGSEA in the germline V gene. CDR3 coding DNA: TGCAGCGTTGTAGCCGGGGCCACTGAAGCTTTCTTT. Translated, it gives CSVVAGATEAFF.

The chain recombines TRBV7-2 with TRBJ1-5; no definite D call. V lost 4 bases and J 3 bases, leaving 10 bases between the germline ends. In germline, CDR1 is SGHTA, CDR2 FQGNSA. CDR3 length: 14 residues. CDR3 in DNA: TGTGCCAGCAGCTCCGCTATCCCCAATCAGCCCCAGCATTTT. Its protein product is CASSSAIPNQPQHF.

CDR3 amino acids: CASSEGIGTNEKLFF. DNA for the CDR3: TGTGCCAGCTCAGAGGGGATTGGGACTAATGAAAAACTGTTTTTT. The chain uses TRBV18 and TRBJ1-4; D perhaps matches TRBD1 (5 bases). Trimming removed 5 bases from V and 2 bases from J, with 12 bases in between. The CDR3 spans 15 residues. Germline CDR1 KGHSH, CDR2 LQKENI.

V is TRBV27 and J is TRBJ1-5; D perhaps matches TRBD1 (5 bases). The germline V gene encodes CDR1 MNHEY and CDR2 SMNVEV (reference sequence). The CDR3 covers 18 residues. Trimming cost V 6 bases and J 0 bases, with 21 bases left between them. CDR3: CASSPFVFGTHSNQPQHF. In DNA, the CDR3 is TGTGCCAGCAGCCCCTTCGTGTTTGGGACCCATAGCAATCAGCCCCAGCATTTT.

The V gene is TRBV19, the J gene TRBJ1-5, with TRBD1 as a possible D gene (6 bases). Germline V gives CDR1 LNHDA, CDR2 SQIVND (reference sequence). The CDR3 extends over 15 amino acids. Trimming left V 5 bases short and J 9 bases short, with 20 bases between. The CDR3 sequence: CASSSSGQPFGPQHF. The CDR3 DNA is TGTGCCAGTAGTTCCTCTGGACAGCCGTTTGGGCCCCAGCATTTT.

The V call is TRBV5-1, the J call TRBJ1-3; maybe TRBD1 (5 bases). CDR1 is SGHRS and CDR2 is YFSETQ in the germline V gene. V gave up 0 bases and J gave up 9 bases, with 13 bases separating them. The CDR3 runs to 14 residues. In nucleotides, the CDR3 is TGCGCCAGCAGCTTGGCAGGGTACGGGTCCACCATATATTTT. Translation: CASSLAGYGSTIYF.

The chain links TRBV15 to TRBJ1-2; D is perhaps TRBD1 (6 bases). Trimming took 1 base from V and 4 from J, leaving 19 bases between them. Germline V gene lookup returns CDR1 LNHNV and CDR2 YYDKDF (reference sequence). The CDR3 is 17 residues long. The CDR3 sequence: CATSRVESAGVSYGYTF. The CDR3 DNA follows: TGTGCCACCAGCAGAGTCGAGTCGGCAGGGGTTTCCTATGGCTACACCTTC.